Here is one T cell receptor (beta chain) with its context. This entry comes from a study of cytomegalovirus exposure and HLA in healthy donors. Deletions cut 8 bases from V and 4 bases from J, with 8 bases between. This CDR3 contains 12 residues. Germline loops: CDR1 MDHEN, CDR2 SYDVKM. Vbeta (60) and Jbeta (13) primers were used in the PCR. Sequenced by immunoSEQ multiplex PCR; TCRdb stores in-frame clones only, minus some. The sample gives roughly 160,000 clones, 60% to 80% of which show up once; about 14% is in the top ten. The specimen sequenced was PBMCs. The chain links TRBV28 to TRBJ1-4; no clear D. The TCR sequence derives from a man between 45 and 60 years old in good health and CMV-seropositive. CDR3 nucleotide sequence: TGTGCCAGCCACAGTGTTAATGAAAAACTGTTTTTT. Its translation is CASHSVNEKLFF.